Each of the 29 T cell receptor beta chains below was sequenced from the same sample in a study of T cells in tumors after PD-1 blockade (dated by TCRdb to 2018 to 2020). The library was built by means of the immunoSEQ multiplex PCR assay. What TCRdb holds here is the immuneACCESS table cut down to in-frame rearrangements. Part of the clones is not present; checked against another copy, under half of the missing clones reflect an unresolved V gene, and the others are unexplained. The sample includes several thousand clones, with 55% to 70% observed a single time. The ten largest clonotypes hold approximately 13% of the sample. The sample's time point label, decoded: before anti-PD-1 therapy. The sequences come from tumor tissue, collected before anti-PD-1 treatment. The receptors derive from a human donor with basal cell carcinoma.

This clone was counted once. The chain uses TRBV9 and TRBJ2-6; tentatively, D is TRBD1 or TRBD2 (6 bases each). The CDR3 has 18 residues. CDR1 SGDLS and CDR2 YYNGEE come from the germline V gene. With 4 bases removed from V and 1 base from J, the gap between germline ends came to 18 bases. CDR3 in DNA: TGTGCCAGCAGCCCCCGACAGGTGGGGGGATCTGGGGCCAACGTCCTGACTTTC. It encodes CASSPRQVGGSGANVLTF.

V and J are TRBV28 and TRBJ2-5; 9 bases are shared with TRBD1. Germline V gene lookup returns CDR1 MDHEN and CDR2 SYDVKM. This CDR3 spans 15 amino acids. Trimming cost V 5 bases and J 2 bases; bases outside gene matches: 6. CDR3 residues: CASSIQGAYQETQYF. The CDR3 DNA sequence: TGTGCCAGCAGTATACAGGGGGCCTATCAAGAGACCCAGTACTTC. The full variable domain, in which reference TRBV28 and TRBJ2-5 provide the parts outside the CDR3, is DVKVTQSSRYLVKRTGEKVFLECVQDMDHENMFWYRQDPGLGLRLIYFSYDVKMKEKGDIPEGYSVSREKKERFSLILESASTNQTSMYLCASSIQGAYQETQYFGPGTRLLVL.

The CDR3 nucleotides are TGCGCCAGCAGCCAAGAGACAGCCTTTTACTACGAGCAGTACTTC. Its translation: CASSQETAFYYEQYF. The J gene is TRBJ2-7, the V gene TRBV4-1, with TRBD1 as a possible D gene (5 bases). This CDR3 is built from 15 residues. Looked up from germline, CDR1 is MGHRA and CDR2 is YSYEKL. Trimming pared 0 bases from V and 3 bases from J, leaving 12 bases between.

This chain's CDR3 is CASEMTGFEQYF. DNA for the CDR3: TGTGCCAGCGAGATGACGGGGTTCGAGCAGTACTTC. J is TRBJ2-7 and V is TRBV6-5; a weak D match, TRBD2 (5 bases). Trimming left V 8 bases short and J 6 bases short, with 14 bases between. The V gene's germline CDR1 is MNHEY and CDR2 SVGAGI. The CDR3 covers 12 residues.

The J gene is TRBJ2-1, the V gene TRBV28, with D maybe TRBD2 (7 bases). The V end was cut by 0 bases, the J end by 9 bases, with 21 bases between. This CDR3 is built from 17 residues. Germline V CDR1 and CDR2: MDHEN, SYDVKM. CDR3 region: CASSLWGGGAGGGEQFF. The CDR3 bases are TGTGCCAGCAGTTTATGGGGAGGGGGGGCTGGAGGCGGTGAGCAGTTCTTC.

The chain joins TRBV28 to TRBJ1-1, with a weak D call TRBD1 (5 bases). The length of the CDR3 is 13 residues. Deletions cut 6 bases from V and 0 bases from J, with 8 bases between. CDR1 is MDHEN and CDR2 is SYDVKM in the germline V gene. CDR3 in amino acids: CASRTTVNTEAFF. The CDR3 DNA follows: TGTGCCAGCAGGACGACAGTGAACACTGAAGCTTTCTTT.

Judged by abundance, this clone is large. The rearrangement joins TRBV21-1 to TRBJ2-7; the table's D call TRBD2 went unverified against the DNA. TRBV21-1 is a documented pseudogene. The CDR3 contains 17 residues. The CDR3 sequence: CASSKDSTRPTGYEQYF. The CDR3 DNA sequence: TGTGCCAGCAGCAAAGACTCGACACGCCCGACGGGGTACGAGCAGTACTTC.

V and J are TRBV19 and TRBJ1-2; D gene unclear. CDR1 is LNHDA and CDR2 is SQIVND in the germline V gene (reference sequence). The CDR3 extends over 11 amino acids. V was pared by 3 bases and J by 8 bases, with 7 bases between. The CDR3 reads CASSMALGYTF. The DNA of the CDR3 is TGTGCCAGTAGTATGGCGTTGGGCTACACCTTC.

The chain carries TRBV13 and TRBJ2-3, with D possibly TRBD2 on 6 matching bases. Deletions cut 4 bases from V and 3 bases from J, with 14 bases between. Germline-derived CDR1 and CDR2 are PRHDT and FYEKMQ (reference sequence). The CDR3 sequence is 15 residues long. DNA of the CDR3: TGTGCCAGCAGCTGGGGCGGAGGGAGTACAGATACGCAGTATTTT. It translates to CASSWGGGSTDTQYF. The variable domain in full, with the rest retrieved from reference TRBV13 and TRBJ2-3, is AAGVIQSPRHLIKEKRETATLKCYPIPRHDTVYWYQQGPGQDPQFLISFYEKMQSDKGSIPDRFSAQQFSDYHSELNMSSLELGDSALYFCASSWGGGSTDTQYFGPGTRLTVL.

The gene calls are TRBV21-1 and TRBJ1-1. TRBV21-1 is a pseudogene segment. The CDR3 spans 13 residues. CDR3 sequence: CASSKFNDTEAFF. DNA of the CDR3: TGTGCCAGCAGCAAATTTAATGACACTGAAGCTTTCTTT.

This rearrangement joins TRBV7-8 to TRBJ1-2, with TRBD1 identical over 7 bases. V lost 1 base, J lost 4 bases, and 6 bases stayed unmatched. Germline loops: CDR1 SGHVS, CDR2 FQNEAQ. The CDR3 covers 15 residues. In DNA, the CDR3 is TGTGCCAGCAGCTTAGGAACGACAGGGCCCTATGGCTACACCTTC. It is translated as CASSLGTTGPYGYTF.

The chain joins TRBV10-3 to TRBJ1-1; 7 bases fit TRBD1. The CDR3 covers 15 residues. Germline trimming cut 0 bases from V and 2 bases from J; bases unmatched to any gene: 3. Germline lookup yields CDR1 ENHRY and CDR2 SYGVKD. CDR3: CAISESGQINTEAFF. The CDR3, as DNA: TGTGCCATCAGTGAGTCGGGACAGATAAACACTGAAGCTTTCTTT.

The rearrangement links TRBV7-8 to TRBJ2-3; D is tentatively TRBD1 or TRBD2 (5 bases each). V lost 2 bases, J lost 0 bases, and 9 bases lay in between. Germline assignment: CDR1 SGHVS and CDR2 FQNEAQ. This CDR3 is 15 amino acids long. The DNA of the CDR3 is TGTGCCAGCAGCTTAACGGGGCACAGCACAGATACGCAGTATTTT. Amino acid sequence: CASSLTGHSTDTQYF.

V usage is TRBV20-1 and J usage is TRBJ2-1; 10 bases line up with TRBD1. CDR3 size: 14 residues. Germline CDR1 reads DFQATT; CDR2 reads SNEGSKA (reference sequence). J lost 7 bases, V lost 4 bases, and 7 bases had no gene match. This CDR3 is CSAIDRGHGNEQFF. For the CDR3, the DNA is TGCAGTGCTATTGACAGGGGGCATGGAAATGAGCAGTTCTTC.

This clone was seen just once. This sequence joins TRBV5-1 and TRBJ2-5; weak D call: TRBD2 (6 bases). Germline V lookup: CDR1 SGHRS, CDR2 YFSETQ. The CDR3 has 16 amino acids. V was clipped by 4 bases and J by 4 bases, with 20 bases between them. CDR3 nucleotide sequence: TGCGCCAGCAGCCTTGGACTACAGAGCCAAATAGAGACCCAGTACTTC. The encoded protein is CASSLGLQSQIETQYF.

J is TRBJ1-1 and V is TRBV29-1; D gene uncertain. From germline, CDR1 is SQVTM and CDR2 ANQGSEA. Deletions cut 8 bases from V and 2 bases from J, with 6 bases between. The CDR3 totals 10 residues. DNA for the CDR3: TGCAGCACCGTCAACACTGAAGCTTTCTTT. It encodes CSTVNTEAFF.

In its sample, this clone ranks as large. The same CDR3 arises from other DNA sequences in this sample as well. The chain combines TRBV6-5 with TRBJ1-2; 7 bases fit TRBD1. Trimming at V came to 2 bases and at J to 4 bases, leaving 4 bases not matched to a gene. CDR3 length: 14 residues. Germline V gene sequence: CDR1 MNHEY, CDR2 SVGAGI. The CDR3 nucleotides are TGTGCCAGCAGTTACGGGGGACAGCCCTATGGCTACACCTTC. Translated, it gives CASSYGGQPYGYTF.

CDR3 nucleotide sequence: TGCAGCGTTGTAGGGTCCTACGAGCAGTACTTC. Translation gives CSVVGSYEQYF. This sequence joins TRBV29-1 and TRBJ2-7; the D is unclear. V dropped 4 bases and J dropped 1 base, with 5 bases sitting between them. The CDR3 contains 11 residues. The germline gives CDR1 SQVTM, CDR2 ANQGSEA.

V usage is TRBV29-1 and J usage is TRBJ1-2, with D unresolved. This CDR3 contains 10 residues. In germline, CDR1 is SQVTM, CDR2 ANQGSEA. V dropped 3 bases and J dropped 7 bases, with 6 bases sitting between them. In DNA, the CDR3 is TGCAGCGTTGACGACTCTGGCTACACCTTC. It specifies CSVDDSGYTF.

The chain employs TRBV27 and TRBJ1-2, with TRBD1 matching 7 bases. The CDR3 spans 13 residues. The V gene end was trimmed by 7 bases and the J gene end by 2 bases; junction bases not matched to a gene: 4. CDR1 and CDR2 from the germline V gene are MNHEY and SMNVEV (reference sequence). The CDR3 DNA reads TGTGCCAGCAAGTGGACAGGAAACTATGGCTACACCTTC. Protein sequence: CASKWTGNYGYTF.

This clone was seen a few times. The V call is TRBV20-1, the J call TRBJ2-7, with TRBD1 as a possible D gene (5 bases). In germline, CDR1 is DFQATT, CDR2 SNEGSKA (reference sequence). Trimming cost V 3 bases and J 0 bases, with 18 bases left between them. The length of the CDR3 is 16 residues. CDR3 sequence reads: CSASKGSADHSYEQYF. The CDR3, as DNA: TGCAGTGCTAGTAAGGGGTCGGCAGACCACTCCTACGAGCAGTACTTC.

V usage is TRBV2 and J usage is TRBJ1-5; 8 nucleotides agree with TRBD1. Trimming took 6 bases from V and 0 from J; bases not matched to a gene: 4. Per germline, CDR1 SNHLY and CDR2 FYNNEI. The CDR3 contains 15 residues. In DNA, the CDR3 is TGTGCCAGCAGGGGACAGGACTTTAGCAATCAGCCCCAGCATTTT. It is translated as CASRGQDFSNQPQHF.

The CDR3 DNA reads as TGTGCCAGCAGCTCTAGCGGGGGGGCAGATACGCAGTATTTT. This codes for CASSSSGGADTQYF. The chain has TRBV7-3 and TRBJ2-3; 12 bases are shared with TRBD2. The CDR3 has 14 amino acids. Germline V lookup: CDR1 SGHTA, CDR2 FQGTGA. V shed 4 bases and J 4 bases; nucleotides not matched to a gene: 0.

The chain employs TRBV5-6 and TRBJ2-3; no definite D call. Between the trimmed V and J ends, which lost 2 bases and 7 bases, there was a span of 8 bases. The germline CDR1 and CDR2 sequences are SGHDT and YYEEEE. This CDR3 is 12 amino acids long. The CDR3 reads CASSFSSYTQYF. The CDR3, as DNA: TGTGCCAGCAGCTTCTCGAGTTATACGCAGTATTTT.

Written as DNA, the CDR3 is TGTGCCAGCAGTCCGTACACAGATACGCAGTATTTT. Translating it yields CASSPYTDTQYF. V gene TRBV28 combines with J gene TRBJ2-3; D gene ambiguous. Germline V gene lookup returns CDR1 MDHEN and CDR2 SYDVKM. This CDR3 is built from 12 residues. The V gene lost 5 bases and the J gene lost 2 bases, with 5 bases spanning the gap.

This clone is judged large (0.1 to 1%). This chain uses TRBV10-3 with TRBJ2-7; the D gene is possibly TRBD1 (6 bases). CDR1 and CDR2 (germline): ENHRY, SYGVKD. The CDR3 totals 13 residues. V lost 4 bases and J 4 bases, leaving 11 bases between the germline ends. The DNA of the CDR3 is TGTGCCATCAGTGGGACAGTAGTATACGAGCAGTACTTC. Protein sequence: CAISGTVVYEQYF.

The rearrangement uses TRBV5-1 and TRBJ1-1, with D possibly TRBD1 on 6 matching bases. Germline V CDR1 and CDR2: SGHRS, YFSETQ. V was shortened by 4 bases and J by 5 bases, with 24 bases between the two germline ends. The CDR3 runs 17 residues. Written as DNA, the CDR3 is TGCGCCAGCAGCCTGGCTCGGGGGCGGAGGGGGGGAACTGAAGCTTTCTTT. Protein: CASSLARGRRGGTEAFF.

CDR3 residues: CASSQPWTASTDTQYF. The DNA of the CDR3 is TGTGCCAGCAGCCAACCCTGGACAGCCTCCACAGATACGCAGTATTTT. The rearrangement uses TRBV3-1 (or the pseudogene TRBV3-2) and TRBJ2-3, with a weak D call TRBD1 (6 bases). The CDR3 has 16 amino acids. The germline gives CDR1 LGHDT, CDR2 YNNKEL (reference sequence). Between the trimmed V and J ends, which lost 2 bases and 2 bases, there was a span of 14 bases.

The J gene is TRBJ2-5, the V gene TRBV18; the match to TRBD2 covers 12 bases. The trim removed 6 bases at V and 5 bases at J, leaving 4 bases unmatched. Germline V lookup: CDR1 KGHSH, CDR2 LQKENI. This CDR3 spans 14 amino acids. As DNA, the CDR3 is TGTGCCAGCTCGGAACTAGCGGGAGGTGAGACCCAGTACTTC. It yields the protein CASSELAGGETQYF.